This passage covers 26 T cell receptor beta chains from one sample sequenced in a study of blood T cell repertoires in COVID-19. Using immunoSEQ multiplex PCR, the repertoire was profiled, and TCRdb retains in-frame clones only, with some absent. The sample consists of approximately 500,000 clones, roughly nine tenths of them appearing once. The material sequenced was peripheral blood. The receptor source for this set is a woman in her fifties or sixties with COVID-19, enrolled during active disease.

This chain uses TRBV9 with TRBJ2-2, with TRBD2 matching over 9 bases. Trimming removed 4 bases from V and 16 bases from J; junction bases left unmatched: 11. Germline CDR1 SGDLS, CDR2 YYNGEE. CDR3 length: 13 amino acids. CDR3 sequence: CASSPRGGNVQFF. The CDR3 region has the DNA TGTGCCAGCAGCCCGCGGGGGGGCAACGTTCAGTTTTTT.

In the case of this clone: Its ends do not fully match the called genes, so a read error is possible. The genes are TRBV20-1 and TRBJ2-7; 7 bases are shared with TRBD1. The germline V gene has CDR1 DFQATT and CDR2 SNEGSKA (reference sequence). The CDR3 extends over 11 amino acids. The CDR3 here is CSAREGGTEAF. The CDR3 DNA sequence: TGCAGTGCTAGAGAAGGTGGGACAGAGGCCTTC.

The chain uses TRBV5-4 and TRBJ2-1, with 7 bases identical to TRBD1. This CDR3 is built from 16 residues. Germline loops: CDR1 SGHNT, CDR2 YYREEE (reference sequence). The V gene end was trimmed by 4 bases and the J gene end by 0 bases; junction bases not matched to a gene: 7. The CDR3 loop reads CASSLGQAASYNEQFF. CDR3 in DNA: TGTGCCAGCAGCCTTGGACAGGCTGCCTCCTACAATGAGCAGTTCTTC.

The chain employs TRBV21-1 and TRBJ1-1; no check of the table's D call, TRBD1, against the DNA was made. TRBV21-1 is a documented pseudogene. The CDR3 loop spans 14 amino acids. Written as DNA, the CDR3 is TGTGCCAGCACCCCGGGACGGGACAGTAAGCAAGCTTTCTTT. This encodes CASTPGRDSKQAFF.

The chain's CDR3 is CSVAQGDYGYTF. The CDR3 DNA is TGCAGCGTCGCACAGGGGGACTATGGCTACACCTTC. The V call is TRBV29-1, the J call TRBJ1-2, with 8 positions matching TRBD1. The CDR3 extends over 12 amino acids. Germline CDR1 is SQVTM and CDR2 is ANQGSEA. J lost 3 bases, V lost 6 bases, and 3 bases had no gene match. The whole variable domain, remainder taken from reference TRBV29-1 and TRBJ1-2, is SAVISQKPSRDICQRGTSLTIQCQVDSQVTMMFWYRQQPGQSLTLIATANQGSEATYESGFVIDKFPISRPNLTFSTLTVSNMSPEDSSIYLCSVAQGDYGYTFGSGTRLTVV.

V and J are TRBV4-2 and TRBJ1-2; 11 bases align to TRBD1. This CDR3 has 14 amino acids. CDR1 is LGHNA and CDR2 is YNFKEQ in the germline V gene. The V and J ends lost 4 bases and 2 bases, in that order; junction bases with no gene match: 0. The CDR3 sequence is CASSRDRGNYGYTF. The CDR3 DNA reads TGTGCCAGCAGCCGGGACAGGGGGAACTATGGCTACACCTTC.

This clone was counted a single time. The gene calls are TRBV6-1 and TRBJ1-2, with TRBD1 matching 7 bases. Germline V CDR1 and CDR2: MNHNS, SASEGT. This CDR3 has 15 amino acids. The junction had 11 bases not matched to a gene; V was cut back by 5 bases and J by 5 bases. The DNA of the CDR3 is TGTGCCAGCAGTCCGGCCGGGACAGTAGTTTATGGCTACACCTTC. Amino acids: CASSPAGTVVYGYTF.

The rearrangement joins TRBV20-1 to TRBJ2-7; the match to TRBD2 covers 15 bases. Looked up from germline, CDR1 is DFQATT and CDR2 is SNEGSKA (reference sequence). The CDR3 consists of 16 residues. Germline trimming cut 3 bases from V and 7 bases from J; bases unmatched to any gene: 10. DNA for the CDR3: TGCAGTGCTAGTCCCGGGACTAGCGGGGGGTCGGGGGAGCAGTACTTC. It specifies CSASPGTSGGSGEQYF.

DNA for the CDR3: TGTGCCAGCAGCAAAGGGGCAGGGGCCCCCCAAACCCAGCATTTT. Protein sequence: CASSKGAGAPQTQHF. The gene calls are TRBV21-1 and TRBJ1-5; TRBD1, as called in the table, went unchecked against the DNA. TRBV21-1 is a pseudogene locus. The CDR3 runs 15 residues.

This rearrangement joins TRBV7-3 to TRBJ2-3, with 8 bases aligning to TRBD2. CDR3 length: 14 residues. Germline loops: CDR1 SGHTA, CDR2 FQGTGA. J was trimmed by 4 bases and V by 4 bases; bases with no gene match: 4. In nucleotides, the CDR3 is TGTGCCAGCAGCTCCGGGGGGGCCGCAGATACGCAGTATTTT. It is translated as CASSSGGAADTQYF.

The chain recombines TRBV4-2 with TRBJ2-1; 15 nucleotides match TRBD2. This CDR3 contains 18 residues. The J segment lost 7 bases and the V segment lost 4 bases, leaving 11 bases of the junction unmatched. CDR1 and CDR2 from the germline V gene are LGHNA and YNFKEQ. This CDR3 is CASSPLGTSGGPGNEQFF. The CDR3 DNA is TGTGCCAGCAGCCCCCTCGGGACTAGCGGGGGGCCCGGGAATGAGCAGTTCTTC.

This clone appeared once. This chain joins TRBV18 and TRBJ2-3, with TRBD2 identical over 7 bases. V dropped 3 bases and J dropped 6; count of bases not matched to a gene: 12. Germline assignment: CDR1 KGHSH and CDR2 LQKENI. This CDR3 has 16 residues. Written as DNA, the CDR3 is TGTGCCAGCTCACCCCTCCTCGGGACTATGGGGGATACGCAGTATTTT. Translation: CASSPLLGTMGDTQYF.

This chain joins TRBV15 and TRBJ2-1, with 9 positions matching TRBD1. Germline assignment: CDR1 LNHNV and CDR2 YYDKDF (reference sequence). Trimming cost V 1 base and J 4 bases; bases outside gene matches: 2. CDR3 length: 15 residues. The CDR3 region is CATSRADRGYNEQFF. The DNA of the CDR3 is TGTGCCACCAGCAGAGCGGACAGGGGTTACAATGAGCAGTTCTTC.

This chain connects TRBV2 to TRBJ1-2, with TRBD1 identical over 8 bases. This CDR3 region has 13 residues. Germline trimming cut 7 bases from V and 6 bases from J; bases unmatched to any gene: 7. Germline lookup yields CDR1 SNHLY and CDR2 FYNNEI. CDR3: CASKWTGTDGYTF. In nucleotides, the CDR3 is TGTGCCAGCAAATGGACAGGGACGGATGGCTACACCTTC.

The genes are TRBV18 and TRBJ2-5; 11 nucleotides align to TRBD2. The CDR3 length is 16 residues. J was trimmed by 3 bases and V by 5 bases; bases with no gene match: 8. CDR1 and CDR2 (germline): KGHSH, LQKENI. The CDR3 spells CASSIAGGSWKETQYF. The CDR3 DNA follows: TGTGCCAGCTCAATAGCGGGGGGGTCTTGGAAAGAGACCCAGTACTTC.

This sequence joins TRBV5-1 and TRBJ2-2, with 7 bases lining up with TRBD1. The CDR3 has 23 residues. CDR1 and CDR2 (germline): SGHRS, YFSETQ. V was clipped by 4 bases and J by 0 bases; unmatched bases: 27. The CDR3 region is CASSGATGLVFGERISNTGELFF. CDR3 DNA sequence: TGCGCCAGCAGCGGCGCGACAGGGTTGGTGTTCGGGGAGCGCATATCGAACACCGGGGAGCTGTTTTTT.

The chain employs TRBV6-1 and TRBJ1-1, with TRBD1 as a possible D gene (5 bases). The CDR3 length is 14 residues. Trimming took 2 bases from V and 3 from J, leaving 10 bases between them. Germline V gene sequence: CDR1 MNHNS, CDR2 SASEGT. CDR3 region: CASSEWGEDTEAFF. In DNA, the CDR3 is TGTGCCAGCAGTGAATGGGGGGAGGACACTGAAGCTTTCTTT.

In its sample, this clone was seen once. The chain combines TRBV5-8 with TRBJ2-4; 14 nucleotides match TRBD2. J lost 9 bases, V lost 3 bases, and 5 bases had no gene match. This CDR3 has 15 residues. Germline V gives CDR1 SGHTS, CDR2 YDEGEE. This CDR3 is CASSSGLAGGGIQYF. The CDR3 DNA sequence: TGTGCCAGCAGCTCCGGACTAGCGGGGGGTGGCATTCAGTACTTC. Full variable domain (outside the CDR3, taken from reference TRBV5-8 and TRBJ2-4): EAGVTQSPTHLIKTRGQQATLRCSPISGHTSVYWYQQALGLGLQFLLWYDEGEERNRGNFPPRFSGRQFPNYSSELNVNALELEDSALYLCASSSGLAGGGIQYFGAGTRLSVL.

The CDR3 DNA reads as TGTGCCAGCAGCCTAAACCCCCAAGGGGCGCAGTATTTT. It translates to CASSLNPQGAQYF. J is TRBJ2-3 and V is TRBV11-1, with a weak D call TRBD1 (5 bases). In germline, CDR1 is SGHAT, CDR2 FQDESV (reference sequence). Trimming stripped 5 bases from V and 10 bases from J, with 16 bases between. CDR3 size: 13 residues.

The chain carries TRBV6-5 and TRBJ1-1; possible D gene TRBD1, 6 bases. Deletions cut 6 bases from V and 1 base from J, with 9 bases between. Germline lookup yields CDR1 MNHEY and CDR2 SVGAGI. This CDR3 spans 13 amino acids. The CDR3 coding sequence is TGTGCCAGCAGAGGACAGAAGAACACTGAAGCTTTCTTT. The encoded protein is CASRGQKNTEAFF.

CDR3 DNA sequence: TGTGCCAGCAGCGTAGATCCGGGTTTGACTGAAGCTTTCTTT. Its protein product is CASSVDPGLTEAFF. The V and J genes are TRBV9 and TRBJ1-1, with D uncertain. CDR1 SGDLS and CDR2 YYNGEE come from the germline V gene. The CDR3 is 14 residues long. V gave up 0 bases and J gave up 5 bases, with 11 bases separating them.

The V call is TRBV6-5, the J call TRBJ1-5; 7 bases are a match to TRBD1. The V gene end was trimmed by 4 bases and the J gene end by 3 bases; junction bases not matched to a gene: 6. CDR3 length equals 15 residues. Germline V gives CDR1 MNHEY, CDR2 SVGAGI. The DNA of the CDR3 is TGTGCCAGCAGTTCCGCCGGGACAGTCAATCAGCCCCAGCATTTT. Encoded protein: CASSSAGTVNQPQHF.

The V call is TRBV4-1, the J call TRBJ1-2; TRBD1 matches at 7 bases. J lost 8 bases, V lost 5 bases, and 14 bases had no gene match. Germline V CDR1 and CDR2: MGHRA, YSYEKL. The CDR3 extends over 15 amino acids. CDR3 region: CASSSRTDRDGGYTF. CDR3 DNA: TGCGCCAGCAGCTCTCGGACCGACAGGGATGGCGGCTACACCTTC.

The chain carries TRBV18 and TRBJ2-7, with 9 positions matching TRBD1. The CDR3 has 14 amino acids. J was trimmed by 3 bases and V by 3 bases; bases with no gene match: 3. Looked up from germline, CDR1 is KGHSH and CDR2 is LQKENI. The CDR3 protein is CASSPGTGLYEQYF. CDR3 in DNA: TGTGCCAGCTCACCGGGGACAGGGCTCTACGAGCAGTACTTC.

The chain joins TRBV3-1 (or the pseudogene TRBV3-2) to TRBJ1-1; 7 positions match TRBD1. CDR3 length: 14 amino acids. After removal of 5 bases from V and 5 bases from J, the junction contained 8 bases not matched to a gene. CDR1 and CDR2 from the germline V gene are LGHDT and YNNKEL (reference sequence). CDR3 sequence reads: CASSSSGGRTEAFF. CDR3 bases: TGTGCCAGCAGCTCCTCAGGGGGGCGGACTGAAGCTTTCTTT.

The chain combines TRBV5-6 with TRBJ2-7; D unresolved. V was clipped by 3 bases and J by 3 bases, with 7 bases between them. The CDR3 covers 12 residues. CDR1 and CDR2 (germline): SGHDT, YYEEEE. This CDR3 is CASSSNDYEQYF. CDR3 bases: TGTGCCAGCAGCTCTAACGACTACGAGCAGTACTTC.